These T cell receptor beta chains were read from a single sample in a study of OX40 agonist ivuxolimab in advanced cancers. Some clones are missing from TCRdb's copy, which holds only in-frame ones; the method was immunoSEQ multiplex PCR. The sample shows about 35,000 clones, around 84% of them seen only once. Sequencing used CD4+ or CD8+ T cells sorted from blood, obtained in a trial of the OX40 agonist ivuxolimab. The receptors originated from an adult with an advanced solid tumor such as melanoma, head and neck, liver or kidney cancer. Both conserved end residues are part of each CDR3. D genes are given only for firm matches. Rows give clone size only sometimes, using once, few, many, or a class for an expanded clone.

>TRBJ1-1|TRBV6-1|-|-
CASSYWTNTEAFF
TGTGCCAGCAGTTATTGGACGAACACTGAAGCTTTCTTT
>TRBJ1-4|TRBV4-1|-|-
CASSLIDGEKLFF
TGCGCCAGCAGCCTTATAGATGGTGAAAAACTGTTTTTT
>TRBJ2-1|TRBV19|TRBD2|-
CASSWTRNNEQFF
TGTGCCAGTAGCTGGACTAGGAACAATGAGCAGTTCTTC
>TRBJ2-3|TRBV4-3|-|few
CASSPSRRPTDTQYF
TGCGCCAGCAGCCCAAGTCGGCGGCCCACAGATACGCAGTATTTT
>TRBJ2-4|TRBV7-9|-|-
CASSLTGARSDIQYF
TGTGCCAGCAGCCTTACCGGGGCCAGAAGCGACATTCAGTACTTC
>TRBJ2-5|TRBV23-1|TRBD1|-
CASSQSRDRAVETQYF
TGCGCCAGCAGTCAATCCCGTGACAGGGCGGTAGAGACCCAGTACTTC
>TRBJ2-5|TRBV7-2|-|-
CASSPGIAKETQYF
TGTGCCAGCAGCCCCGGGATAGCCAAAGAGACCCAGTACTTC
>TRBJ2-3|TRBV30|TRBD2|-
CAWSVGLAGVDTQYF
TGTGCCTGGAGTGTAGGCCTAGCGGGAGTAGATACGCAGTATTTT
>TRBJ1-4|TRBV7-2|TRBD1|-
CASSSKGQRNEKLFF
TGTGCCAGCAGCTCCAAGGGACAGAGAAATGAAAAACTGTTTTTT
>TRBJ2-3|TRBV5-1|TRBD2|-
CASSLGIAGRNTDTQYF
TGCGCCAGCAGCTTGGGAATAGCGGGGAGAAACACAGATACGCAGTATTTT
>TRBJ2-7|TRBV7-2|-|few
CASSNLPSYEQYF
TGTGCCAGCAGCAACCTCCCCTCCTACGAGCAGTACTTC
>TRBJ2-3|TRBV28|TRBD2|once
CASSSSGTSTDTQYF
TGTGCCAGCAGTTCCAGCGGGACGAGCACAGATACGCAGTATTTT